Below are 22 T cell receptor beta chains sequenced from a single sample in a study of blood T cell repertoires in COVID-19. Profiling relied on immunoSEQ multiplex PCR, and the TCRdb table lists in-frame clones only, not all of them. Among a few hundred thousand clones listed, approximately 83% were seen once. The sequenced sample consisted of peripheral blood. These receptors all stem from a woman between 50 and 59 years old with acute or convalescent COVID-19.

The chain joins TRBV19 to TRBJ1-1; maybe TRBD1 (6 bases). This CDR3 comprises 14 residues. The V end lost 3 bases, the J end lost 0 bases, and 8 bases lay between the germline ends. The germline gives CDR1 LNHDA, CDR2 SQIVND (reference sequence). The CDR3 DNA reads TGTGCCAGTAGTATTGGGACATTGAACACTGAAGCTTTCTTT. Its translation: CASSIGTLNTEAFF. Together with reference TRBV19 and TRBJ1-1, the CDR3 gives the full variable domain: DGGITQSPKYLFRKEGQNVTLSCEQNLNHDAMYWYRQDPGQGLRLIYYSQIVNDFQKGDIAEGYSVSREKKESFPLTVTSAQKNPTAFYLCASSIGTLNTEAFFGQGTRLTVV.

The V gene is TRBV5-1, the J gene TRBJ2-5; TRBD2 matches 12 bases. Germline lookup yields CDR1 SGHRS and CDR2 YFSETQ. The CDR3 length is 14 residues. With V trimmed by 3 bases and J by 4 bases, 1 base remained unmatched. In DNA, the CDR3 is TGCGCCAGCAGCTCGGGACTAGCGGGAGAGACCCAGTACTTC. Translated: CASSSGLAGETQYF.

This clone was counted between two and nine times. The V gene is TRBV7-9, the J gene TRBJ2-3; 10 bases line up with TRBD1. Germline CDR1 reads SEHNR; CDR2 reads FQNEAQ (reference sequence). The CDR3 loop spans 15 amino acids. Trimming took 4 bases from V and 3 from J; bases not matched to a gene: 4. The CDR3 nucleotides are TGTGCCAGCAGCTATGGACAGGGGGAGACAGATACGCAGTATTTT. It yields the protein CASSYGQGETDTQYF.

This clone was seen more than once but under ten times. CDR3 DNA sequence: TGTGCCAGCAGTCCAGGGGGAATAGATGGCTACACCTTC. Translation gives CASSPGGIDGYTF. The chain has TRBV28 and TRBJ1-2; TRBD1 matches 7 bases. After removal of 5 bases from V and 6 bases from J, the junction contained 6 bases not matched to a gene. The CDR3 is 13 residues long. Per the germline V gene, CDR1 is MDHEN and CDR2 is SYDVKM.

The genes are TRBV5-4 and TRBJ2-5; the match to TRBD2 covers 7 bases. This CDR3 is built from 15 residues. The V and J ends lost 4 bases and 4 bases, in that order; junction bases with no gene match: 10. Germline CDR1 reads SGHNT; CDR2 reads YYREEE (reference sequence). CDR3 loop: CASSRGPGGTETQYF. The DNA of the CDR3 is TGTGCCAGCAGCCGGGGCCCGGGAGGAACAGAGACCCAGTACTTC.

The rearrangement uses TRBV5-1 and TRBJ1-4; the match to TRBD1 covers 8 bases. Germline V gene data show CDR1 as SGHRS and CDR2 as YFSETQ. After removal of 0 bases from V and 8 bases from J, the junction contained 6 bases not matched to a gene. CDR3 length: 15 amino acids. The CDR3 reads CASSLAGQENEKLFF. CDR3 DNA sequence: TGCGCCAGCAGCTTGGCGGGACAGGAGAACGAAAAACTGTTTTTT. Full variable domain (outside the CDR3, taken from reference TRBV5-1 and TRBJ1-4): KAGVTQTPRYLIKTRGQQVTLSCSPISGHRSVSWYQQTPGQGLQFLFEYFSETQRNKGNFPGRFSGRQFSNSRSEMNVSTLELGDSALYLCASSLAGQENEKLFFGSGTQLSVL.

The CDR3 sequence: CASRAPGLETQYF. Written as DNA, the CDR3 is TGTGCCAGCAGAGCTCCGGGATTAGAGACCCAGTACTTC. The rearrangement joins TRBV28 to TRBJ2-5, with a tentative D call TRBD2 (5 bases). The CDR3 sequence is 13 residues long. Trimming removed 6 bases at V and 4 bases at J, with 12 bases between. Per germline, CDR1 MDHEN and CDR2 SYDVKM.

Only one count was recorded for this clone. The V and J genes are TRBV3-1 (or the pseudogene TRBV3-2) and TRBJ1-6; unclear D gene. V was pared by 6 bases and J by 8 bases, with 8 bases between. This CDR3 contains 12 residues. Germline V gene data show CDR1 as LGHDT and CDR2 as YNNKEL (reference sequence). CDR3 amino acids: CASRLTDSPLHF. Written as DNA, the CDR3 is TGTGCCAGCAGACTCACGGATTCACCCCTCCACTTT.

This clone has just one count. This chain joins TRBV28 and TRBJ1-5; 11 nucleotides agree with TRBD1. The CDR3 has 15 amino acids. V trimming: 7 bases; J trimming: 6 bases; junction bases outside the gene matches: 8. Per the germline V gene, CDR1 is MDHEN and CDR2 is SYDVKM. DNA for the CDR3: TGTGCCAGCAAGTCCGGGACAGGGGGTGCTCAGCCCCAGCATTTT. Translation gives CASKSGTGGAQPQHF.

V gene TRBV14 combines with J gene TRBJ1-1; possibly TRBD1 for D (6 bases). V was cut by 4 bases and J by 10 bases, with 22 bases left in between. CDR1 is SGHDN, CDR2 FVKESK, per germline. There are 15 residues in the CDR3. In nucleotides, the CDR3 is TGTGCCAGCAGCCCGAAGGAAGGGGGAAGGGTGGGAGCTTTCTTT. Translating it yields CASSPKEGGRVGAFF.

The chain links TRBV19 to TRBJ1-5; 7 bases agree with TRBD1. CDR3 length: 13 residues. V was clipped by 4 bases and J by 6 bases; unmatched bases: 3. Germline CDR1 reads LNHDA; CDR2 reads SQIVND (reference sequence). The CDR3 sequence: CASSKGAPQPQHF. DNA of the CDR3: TGTGCCAGTAGTAAGGGGGCGCCTCAGCCCCAGCATTTT.

This clone occurred a few times. V is TRBV7-9 and J is TRBJ2-7; D uncertain. V was shortened by 6 bases and J by 0 bases, with 15 bases between the two germline ends. Germline V gene sequence: CDR1 SEHNR, CDR2 FQNEAQ (reference sequence). This CDR3 is 15 amino acids long. The CDR3 protein is CASSSRRISSYEQYF. For the CDR3, the DNA is TGTGCCAGCAGTAGCCGACGGATTAGCTCCTACGAGCAGTACTTC.

The chain combines TRBV19 with TRBJ2-2; 9 nucleotides align to TRBD1. The CDR3 runs to 12 residues. CDR1 LNHDA and CDR2 SQIVND come from the germline V gene (reference sequence). J was trimmed by 12 bases and V by 4 bases; bases with no gene match: 3. The CDR3 is CASSRDRVKLFF. The CDR3 nucleotides read TGTGCCAGTAGTAGGGACAGGGTAAAGCTGTTTTTT.

This sequence joins TRBV7-2 and TRBJ2-7, with D perhaps TRBD2 (6 bases). This CDR3 comprises 15 residues. With 9 bases removed from V and 5 bases from J, the gap between germline ends came to 23 bases. CDR1 SGHTA and CDR2 FQGNSA come from the germline V gene. CDR3 residues: CASQRVGTERHEQYF. In DNA, the CDR3 is TGTGCCAGTCAAAGAGTGGGGACTGAGCGACACGAGCAGTACTTC.

The chain links TRBV18 to TRBJ2-7; 10 nucleotides line up with TRBD1. Germline V lookup: CDR1 KGHSH, CDR2 LQKENI. V dropped 3 bases and J dropped 6; count of bases not matched to a gene: 8. The CDR3 is made up of 15 amino acids. The CDR3 is CASSPPGTGVGEQYF. CDR3 coding DNA: TGTGCCAGCTCACCGCCGGGGACAGGGGTGGGCGAGCAGTACTTC. Looking up the rest from reference TRBV18 and TRBJ2-7 gives the full variable domain: NAGVMQNPRHLVRRRGQEARLRCSPMKGHSHVYWYRQLPEEGLKFMVYLQKENIIDESGMPKERFSAEFPKEGPSILRIQQVVRGDSAAYFCASSPPGTGVGEQYFGPGTRLTVT.

The table lists this clone with a few counts. The chain has TRBV9 and TRBJ1-3; D not resolved. V dropped 1 base and J dropped 6 bases, with 11 bases sitting between them. This CDR3 region has 14 residues. Germline CDR1 SGDLS, CDR2 YYNGEE. Here the CDR3 DNA reads TGTGCCAGCAGCGTAAACTGGGGAGAAAACACCATATATTTT. Its protein is CASSVNWGENTIYF. The variable domain in full, with the rest retrieved from reference TRBV9 and TRBJ1-3, is DSGVTQTPKHLITATGQRVTLRCSPRSGDLSVYWYQQSLDQGLQFLIQYYNGEERAKGNILERFSAQQFPDLHSELNLSSLELGDSALYFCASSVNWGENTIYFGEGSWLTVV.

This clone was seen once. V usage is TRBV19 and J usage is TRBJ1-2; TRBD1 matches 8 bases. Germline-derived CDR1 and CDR2 are LNHDA and SQIVND (reference sequence). With 5 bases clipped from V and 5 bases from J, the junction kept 4 bases outside the gene matches. This CDR3 spans 13 amino acids. Here the CDR3 DNA reads TGTGCCAGTAGTCAGGGGGCCGAGTATGGCTACACCTTC. Its protein is CASSQGAEYGYTF. Combining the CDR3 with reference TRBV19 and TRBJ1-2 gives the whole variable domain DGGITQSPKYLFRKEGQNVTLSCEQNLNHDAMYWYRQDPGQGLRLIYYSQIVNDFQKGDIAEGYSVSREKKESFPLTVTSAQKNPTAFYLCASSQGAEYGYTFGSGTRLTVV.

This chain joins TRBV28 and TRBJ1-1; unclear D gene. The CDR3 sequence is 15 residues long. Trimming removed 4 bases from V and 0 bases from J, with 12 bases in between. CDR1 is MDHEN, CDR2 SYDVKM, per germline. As DNA, the CDR3 is TGTGCCAGCAGTTCTCCCCCCCCTATGAACACTGAAGCTTTCTTT. It translates to CASSSPPPMNTEAFF. The entire variable domain, with the rest obtained from reference TRBV28 and TRBJ1-1, is as follows: DVKVTQSSRYLVKRTGEKVFLECVQDMDHENMFWYRQDPGLGLRLIYFSYDVKMKEKGDIPEGYSVSREKKERFSLILESASTNQTSMYLCASSSPPPMNTEAFFGQGTRLTVV.

This clone was counted only a few times. The chain recombines TRBV4-2 with TRBJ2-5; D may be TRBD2 (7 bases). The V gene lost 0 bases and the J gene lost 5 bases, with 25 bases spanning the gap. Looked up from germline, CDR1 is LGHNA and CDR2 is YNFKEQ. The CDR3 contains 19 residues. This CDR3 is CASSQDQYGGPQSGETQYF. The CDR3 bases are TGTGCCAGCAGCCAAGATCAGTACGGGGGGCCTCAGAGCGGCGAGACCCAGTACTTC.

The V and J genes are TRBV4-3 and TRBJ2-1; 9 bases are shared with TRBD1. This CDR3 has 15 amino acids. The V gene end was trimmed by 3 bases and the J gene end by 4 bases; junction bases not matched to a gene: 4. Germline CDR1 reads LGHNA; CDR2 reads YSLEER. As DNA, the CDR3 is TGCGCCAGCAGCCAGGCCGGGACAGGGTACAATGAGCAGTTCTTC. Protein product: CASSQAGTGYNEQFF.

The chain couples TRBV10-3 to TRBJ2-7; TRBD1 matches at 7 bases. Germline CDR1 ENHRY, CDR2 SYGVKD. Trimming took 6 bases from V and 5 from J; bases not matched to a gene: 10. This CDR3 has 14 amino acids. CDR3 bases: TGTGCCATCAGAGACACAGGGGCAGCGGACGAGCAGTACTTC. Encoded protein: CAIRDTGAADEQYF.

The CDR3 here is CASSLRTGESYNEQFF. CDR3 nucleotides: TGTGCCAGCAGCTTGCGGACAGGAGAGTCCTACAATGAGCAGTTCTTC. This chain links TRBV5-8 with TRBJ2-1; TRBD1 aligns across 7 bases. The V gene's germline CDR1 is SGHTS and CDR2 YDEGEE. The V segment lost 1 base and the J segment 1 base; nucleotides outside the gene matches: 5. The CDR3 runs to 16 residues.